This is a list of T cell receptor beta chains from one sample in a study of blood T cell repertoires in COVID-19. The table came from immunoSEQ multiplex PCR; TCRdb's copy has only in-frame clones and leaves some out. This table has over 110,000 clones, approximately 88% appearing once. Sequenced material: peripheral blood. The receptors stem from a human donor in a cohort sampled during active COVID-19. Both conserved end residues are part of each CDR3. The D gene is left open where the match is weak. The size of a clone is reported for some rows only, either as once, few or many, or as a class for expanded clones.

CDR3nt: TGTGCCAGCAGTGCCGGAGGAGGCACTGAAGCTTTCTTT; CDR3aa: CASSAGGGTEAFF; abundance: -; v_gene: TRBV25-1; d_gene: -; j_gene: TRBJ1-1
CDR3nt: TGCGCCAGCAGCTTGTCGTTGACAGAAGGAAACACCATATATTTT; CDR3aa: CASSLSLTEGNTIYF; abundance: -; v_gene: TRBV5-1; d_gene: -; j_gene: TRBJ1-3
CDR3nt: TGTGCCAGCACCCAGGGGGACACTGAAGCTTTCTTT; CDR3aa: CASTQGDTEAFF; abundance: -; v_gene: TRBV6-5; d_gene: TRBD1; j_gene: TRBJ1-1
CDR3nt: TGTGCCAGCGCCAGGTTTCGTCTCGCCTACGAGCAGTACTTC; CDR3aa: CASARFRLAYEQYF; abundance: -; v_gene: TRBV27; d_gene: -; j_gene: TRBJ2-7
CDR3nt: TGTGCCAGCCGGCGGGGGACCGGCTATGGCTACACCTTC; CDR3aa: CASRRGTGYGYTF; abundance: few; v_gene: TRBV6-5; d_gene: -; j_gene: TRBJ1-2
CDR3nt: TGTGCCAGCAGCCCCCCCCGTCGCCAGGGGGAAAGCTACGAGCAGTACTTC; CDR3aa: CASSPPRRQGESYEQYF; abundance: -; v_gene: TRBV7-9; d_gene: TRBD1; j_gene: TRBJ2-7
CDR3nt: TGCAGCGTTCGAGGGTTAAAACGAGAGACCCAGTACTTC; CDR3aa: CSVRGLKRETQYF; abundance: -; v_gene: TRBV29-1; d_gene: -; j_gene: TRBJ2-5
CDR3nt: TGTGCCCTTCGGACAGGGCTTAGGTGGAATGGCTACACCTTC; CDR3aa: CALRTGLRWNGYTF; abundance: -; v_gene: TRBV30; d_gene: TRBD1; j_gene: TRBJ1-2
CDR3nt: TGTGCCAGCAGCCAACTACAGGGGAACACTGAAGCTTTCTTT; CDR3aa: CASSQLQGNTEAFF; abundance: -; v_gene: TRBV3-1/TRBV3-2; d_gene: -; j_gene: TRBJ1-1
CDR3nt: TGTGCCAGCAGCTTACGAGTGAGCTCCTACAATGAGCAGTTCTTC; CDR3aa: CASSLRVSSYNEQFF; abundance: -; v_gene: TRBV7-9; d_gene: -; j_gene: TRBJ2-1
CDR3nt: TGTGCCACCCGCGGACAGACAAAAGAGACCCAGTACTTC; CDR3aa: CATRGQTKETQYF; abundance: -; v_gene: TRBV15; d_gene: -; j_gene: TRBJ2-5
CDR3nt: TGTGCCAGTAGTACCCTTCCAGGGTCTGGAAACACCATATATTTT; CDR3aa: CASSTLPGSGNTIYF; abundance: -; v_gene: TRBV19; d_gene: -; j_gene: TRBJ1-3
CDR3nt: TGCGCCAGCACCCAAGGGGGGACAGGCCACGCGAGGGGCACCATATATTTT; CDR3aa: CASTQGGTGHARGTIYF; abundance: -; v_gene: TRBV23-1; d_gene: TRBD1; j_gene: TRBJ1-3
CDR3nt: TGTGCCAGCAGCTTAGGGCGGGGGTCTGTGGATGGCTACACCTTC; CDR3aa: CASSLGRGSVDGYTF; abundance: -; v_gene: TRBV7-9; d_gene: -; j_gene: TRBJ1-2
CDR3nt: TGTGCCAGCTTCGAAGGGGGTTGGGACACTGAAGCTTTCTTT; CDR3aa: CASFEGGWDTEAFF; abundance: -; v_gene: TRBV6-5; d_gene: -; j_gene: TRBJ1-1
CDR3nt: TGTGCCAGCAGCTTAGGTATTCAGGGAAACACCATATATTTT; CDR3aa: CASSLGIQGNTIYF; abundance: once; v_gene: TRBV7-2; d_gene: -; j_gene: TRBJ1-3
CDR3nt: TGTGCCAGCAGCCCCCCAGGGGGCTATGGCTACACCTTC; CDR3aa: CASSPPGGYGYTF; abundance: -; v_gene: TRBV7-2; d_gene: TRBD1; j_gene: TRBJ1-2
CDR3nt: TGTGCCAGTAGTATAGGGGGGGATGGACAGCCCCAGCATTTT; CDR3aa: CASSIGGDGQPQHF; abundance: -; v_gene: TRBV19; d_gene: -; j_gene: TRBJ1-5
CDR3nt: TGTGCCAGCAGTTACTCAGGCGGTCCCGGGCCCCAGCATTTT; CDR3aa: CASSYSGGPGPQHF; abundance: -; v_gene: TRBV6-2/TRBV6-3; d_gene: -; j_gene: TRBJ1-5
CDR3nt: TGTGCCAGCAGCCGACGGGGGGGCGGGGCAGATACGCAGTATTTT; CDR3aa: CASSRRGGGADTQYF; abundance: -; v_gene: TRBV9; d_gene: TRBD2; j_gene: TRBJ2-3
CDR3nt: TGTGCCAGCAGTCCGGGACAGGGGGCTGGCTACACCTTC; CDR3aa: CASSPGQGAGYTF; abundance: once; v_gene: TRBV28; d_gene: TRBD1; j_gene: TRBJ1-2
CDR3nt: TGCGCCAGCAGCCGAGGAAGATCGGGACTAGCGGGGGGGCCCGGAGATACGCAGTATTTT; CDR3aa: CASSRGRSGLAGGPGDTQYF; abundance: -; v_gene: TRBV4-3; d_gene: TRBD2; j_gene: TRBJ2-3
CDR3nt: TGTGCCAGCAGTGAAGGGGGAGGAGGGGACTATGGCTACACCTTC; CDR3aa: CASSEGGGGDYGYTF; abundance: -; v_gene: TRBV6-1; d_gene: -; j_gene: TRBJ1-2